The source of this TCR beta chain is a study of cytomegalovirus exposure and HLA in healthy donors. 60 Vbeta and 13 Jbeta primers were used in PCR. The method was immunoSEQ multiplex PCR; TCRdb's version includes in-frame clones alone and lacks a portion of them. The sample lists 150,000 to 200,000 clones, 60% to 85% occurring once. With regard to this clone: Its cognate antigen is unknown.

General observations from the study: Only CMV serostatus was available as immune exposure information. Researchers reported in a later analysis that a missense DCLRE1C variant was tied to TCR beta V- and J-gene trimming. Most CMV-associated TCR beta chains appeared HLA-restricted in a later analysis.

Germline CDR1 SNHLY, CDR2 FYNNEI. With V trimmed by 7 bases and J by 6 bases, 5 bases remained unmatched. This CDR3 spans 12 amino acids. J is TRBJ1-2 and V is TRBV2; TRBD1 matches at 7 bases. Source material: PBMCs. The sequence derives from a woman between 40 and 50 years old in good health and CMV-seronegative. CDR3 sequence reads: CASKDRSNGYTF. DNA of the CDR3: TGTGCCAGCAAGGACAGGAGCAATGGCTACACCTTC.